The rows below give T cell receptor beta chains drawn from one sample of a study of cytomegalovirus exposure and HLA in healthy donors. Clones were sequenced by immunoSEQ multiplex PCR, and TCRdb holds only the in-frame ones, with some missing. This sample has 200,000 or so clones, with around 73% found just once. Sequenced: PBMCs. The receptors derive from a woman in her thirties in good health and CMV-seropositive. Both conserved end residues are part of each CDR3. A D gene is named only where the DNA matches it firmly. Clone size is shown for a subset of rows, as once, few, many or a class of expanded clone.

j_gene	v_gene	d_gene	abundance	CDR3nt	CDR3aa
TRBJ2-1	TRBV25-1	TRBD2	.	TGTGCCAGCTCTCAGGGACTACTCTACAATGAGCAGTTCTTC	CASSQGLLYNEQFF
TRBJ2-3	TRBV15	.	.	TGTGCCACCAGTCGTCTAGCCATTAGCACAGATACGCAGTATTTT	CATSRLAISTDTQYF
TRBJ1-2	TRBV29-1	.	.	TGCAGCTCAAACCGGGGGGATATAGGCTACACCTTC	CSSNRGDIGYTF
TRBJ2-3	TRBV27	.	.	TGTGCCAGCAGTTTGCTTTCAGCGGGTAGGGAGACGCAGTATTTT	CASSLLSAGRETQYF
TRBJ2-7	TRBV27	TRBD2	.	TGTGCCAGCAGTTCCTGGACTAGCGGGAATGTTGAGCAGTACTTC	CASSSWTSGNVEQYF
TRBJ1-1	TRBV6-5	.	.	TGTGCCAGCACCCCCCGGGGGTACACTGAAGCTTTCTTT	CASTPRGYTEAFF
TRBJ2-7	TRBV4-1	TRBD2	few	TGCGCCAGCAGCCAAGATCTAGCGGGTCCCTACGAGCAGTACTTC	CASSQDLAGPYEQYF
TRBJ2-1	TRBV5-6	TRBD2	.	TGTGCCAGCAGCGATATACTAGCGCAGAAAACCAATGAGCAGTTCTTC	CASSDILAQKTNEQFF
TRBJ1-4	TRBV30	.	.	TGTGCCTGGTCCTCCCCTCGGGGGGCTAATGAAAAACTGTTTTTT	CAWSSPRGANEKLFF
TRBJ2-1	TRBV7-9	TRBD1	.	TGTGCCAGCAGCTGGGGACAGGGAGGGGAGCAGTTCTTC	CASSWGQGGEQFF
TRBJ1-5	TRBV6-5	TRBD1	.	TGTGCCAGCAGTTACGGACAGGGATATCAGCCCCAGCATTTT	CASSYGQGYQPQHF
TRBJ1-4	TRBV18	.	.	TGTGCCAGCTCCCCAACCCAGGGGTTGGGAGAAAAACTGTTTTTT	CASSPTQGLGEKLFF
TRBJ2-7	TRBV10-3	TRBD2	.	TGTGCCATCAGGGGACTAGCGGGGGGAGGGACCTACGAGCAGTACTTC	CAIRGLAGGGTYEQYF
TRBJ1-2	TRBV5-6	.	.	TGTGCCAGCAGCTCCGGACAGATATATGGCTACACCTTC	CASSSGQIYGYTF
TRBJ2-7	TRBV30	TRBD1	.	TGTGCCTGGACAGGGGGCAACTACGAGCAGTACTTC	CAWTGGNYEQYF
TRBJ2-2	TRBV19	TRBD1	.	TGTGCCAGTATACGGACAGGGGGGTCCGGGGAGCTGTTTTTT	CASIRTGGSGELFF
TRBJ1-3	TRBV5-4	.	.	TGTGCCAGCAGCTTATACAGCTCTGGAAACACCATATATTTT	CASSLYSSGNTIYF
TRBJ2-7	TRBV5-5	.	.	TGTGCCAGCAGCTTGGTCCCTCGGACGGGGTTCTACGAGCAGTACTTC	CASSLVPRTGFYEQYF
TRBJ2-2	TRBV6-6	.	.	TGTGCCATCAGGTCCGGGAACACCGGGGAGCTGTTTTTT	CAIRSGNTGELFF
TRBJ2-1	TRBV5-1	.	.	TGCGCCAGCAGCTTGGCCGGGTCGGGTGGCAATGAGCAGTTCTTC	CASSLAGSGGNEQFF
TRBJ2-1	TRBV10-3	.	.	TGTGCCATCAGGGACATGGAGAGATACAATGAGCAGTTCTTC	CAIRDMERYNEQFF
TRBJ1-3	TRBV9	.	.	TGTGCCAGCAGCGTAGGGGTTAGCGGGAACACCATATATTTT	CASSVGVSGNTIYF
TRBJ1-3	TRBV28	TRBD1	.	TGTGCCAGCAGTTACAGGGGGCGCGGAAACACCATATATTTT	CASSYRGRGNTIYF
TRBJ2-7	TRBV27	.	.	TGTGCCAGACGTAGGAGCTACGAGCAGTACTTC	CARRRSYEQYF
TRBJ2-2	TRBV7-2	TRBD2	.	TGTGCCGGGACTAGCGGGAGCACCGGGGAGCTGTTTTTT	CAGTSGSTGELFF
TRBJ2-3	TRBV28	TRBD2	.	TGTGCCAGCAGTTCCCCCCTCGGGGGGGGCCAAGATACGCAGTATTTT	CASSSPLGGGQDTQYF
TRBJ1-1	TRBV9	TRBD1	once	TGTGCCAGCAGCCCTCAAGGGGGCCCCCTTGAAGCTTTCTTT	CASSPQGGPLEAFF
TRBJ2-1	TRBV9	.	.	TGTGCCAGCAGCGTCCGGGACTCCTACAATGAGCAGTTCTTC	CASSVRDSYNEQFF
TRBJ2-1	TRBV7-3	.	.	TGTGCCAGCAGCTTAACACGGGACTCCTACAATGAGCAGTTCTTC	CASSLTRDSYNEQFF